Each of the 18 T cell receptor beta chains below was sequenced from the same sample in a study of regulatory T cells in long-lasting Graves disease. HTBI primers from iRepertoire and Arm-PCR of CDR3 regions yielded the TCR beta libraries. One entry per CDR3 protein, called by TCRdb with MiXCR from the multiplex PCR reads. The repertoire holds approximately 400,000 distinct CDR3 sequences, with around 15% as singletons. The time point denotes: newly diagnosed GD, antithyroid drugs for less than 3 months. Generation of the TCR library employed RNA extracted from PBMCs. Source: peripheral blood mononuclear cells (PBMCs), taken at new diagnosis, from a patient treated with antithyroid drugs. Source of these receptors: a female donor with Graves disease.

This clonotype was recorded at least ten times. The chain uses TRBV11-2 and TRBJ1-3, with D uncertain. Per germline, CDR1 SGHAT and CDR2 FQNNGV. Trimming cost V 4 bases and J 4 bases, with 20 bases left between them. The CDR3 is 17 amino acids. Here the CDR3 reads CASSSKPSPGYGNTIYF. CDR3 coding DNA: TGTGCCAGCAGCTCAAAACCCTCCCCCGGGTACGGAAACACCATATATTTT.

The table lists this clonotype with many counts. The rearrangement links TRBV7-2 to TRBJ2-1; no firm D call. Germline-derived CDR1 and CDR2 are SGHTA and FQGNSA. The V gene lost 4 bases and the J gene lost 5 bases, with 9 bases spanning the gap. CDR3 size: 13 residues. CDR3 sequence: CASSSRPHNEQFF. DNA for the CDR3: TGTGCCAGCAGCTCCAGACCGCACAATGAGCAGTTCTTC.

This clonotype was observed many times. The chain combines TRBV29-1 with TRBJ1-1; tentative D call: TRBD1 (6 bases). Germline assignment: CDR1 SQVTM and CDR2 ANQGSEA. The V and J ends lost 3 bases and 4 bases respectively, with 12 bases between them. The CDR3 is 13 amino acids. For the CDR3, the DNA is TGCAGCGTTGAGGGTGAGGGGGGCACTGAAGCTTTCTTT. Its translation is CSVEGEGGTEAFF.

The rearrangement links TRBV3-1 to TRBJ1-4; D is unclear. The CDR3 totals 16 residues. The V gene's germline CDR1 is LGHDT and CDR2 YNNKEL (reference sequence). The V and J ends lost 0 bases and 5 bases respectively, with 13 bases between them. The DNA for the CDR3 is TGTGCCAGCAGCCAAGATGGAGGACCGGAAAATGAAAAACTGTTTTTT. It encodes CASSQDGGPENEKLFF.

The chain is built from TRBV12-3 or TRBV12-4 and TRBJ1-1, with D perhaps TRBD1 (5 bases). V lost 7 bases, J lost 9 bases, and 24 bases lay in between. CDR3 size: 15 residues. The CDR3: CASTPRRGGVQQAFF. The CDR3 DNA reads as TGTGCCAGCACCCCGCGGAGGGGCGGCGTGCAACAAGCTTTCTTT.

This clonotype was seen only a few times. The chain employs TRBV4-1 and TRBJ1-5; D perhaps matches TRBD1 (6 bases). Germline values: CDR1 MGHRA, CDR2 YSYEKL. Trimming pared 2 bases from V and 1 base from J, leaving 12 bases between. This CDR3 is 16 amino acids long. The CDR3 region is CASSQQDSGSNQPQHF. The CDR3 nucleotides read TGCGCCAGCAGCCAACAGGACAGTGGAAGCAATCAGCCCCAGCATTTT.

The rearrangement links TRBV5-1 to TRBJ1-1; D is undetermined. CDR1 SGHRS and CDR2 YFSETQ come from the germline V gene. This CDR3 contains 13 residues. The V end was cut by 4 bases, the J end by 3 bases, with 10 bases between. CDR3 bases: TGCGCCAGCAGCGAGAATGGGCACACTGAAGCTTTCTTT. Residues: CASSENGHTEAFF. Filled out from reference TRBV5-1 and TRBJ1-1, the complete variable domain reads KAGVTQTPRYLIKTRGQQVTLSCSPISGHRSVSWYQQTPGQGLQFLFEYFSETQRNKGNFPGRFSGRQFSNSRSEMNVSTLELGDSALYLCASSENGHTEAFFGQGTRLTVV.

This clonotype was seen at least ten times. This sequence joins TRBV20-1 and TRBJ1-5, with D maybe TRBD1 (5 bases). The CDR3 runs to 12 residues. Per the germline V gene, CDR1 is DFQATT and CDR2 is SNEGSKA (reference sequence). V was shortened by 4 bases and J by 5 bases, with 9 bases between the two germline ends. The CDR3 bases are TGCAGTGCTAAGGGGTGGGATCAGCCCCAGCATTTT. It is translated as CSAKGWDQPQHF.

This clonotype was detected only a few times. The J gene is TRBJ1-2, the V gene TRBV19, with TRBD1 matching over 9 bases. Germline CDR1 is LNHDA and CDR2 is SQIVND (reference sequence). V lost 6 bases, J lost 4 bases, and 3 bases stayed unmatched. The CDR3 has 13 residues. CDR3 coding DNA: TGTGCCAGTAGGAAGACAGGGGGCTATGGCTACACCTTC. It specifies CASRKTGGYGYTF. Filled out from reference TRBV19 and TRBJ1-2, the complete variable domain reads DGGITQSPKYLFRKEGQNVTLSCEQNLNHDAMYWYRQDPGQGLRLIYYSQIVNDFQKGDIAEGYSVSREKKESFPLTVTSAQKNPTAFYLCASRKTGGYGYTFGSGTRLTVV.

This clonotype was counted only a few times. The CDR3: CASSQEGAGGIYEQYF. In nucleotides, the CDR3 is TGTGCCAGCAGCCAAGAAGGAGCGGGAGGGATCTACGAGCAGTACTTC. The rearrangement links TRBV4-2 to TRBJ2-7, with TRBD2 identical over 10 bases. The CDR3 covers 16 residues. Germline loops: CDR1 LGHNA, CDR2 YNFKEQ. V shed 0 bases and J 3 bases; nucleotides not matched to a gene: 5.

There are a few counts of this clonotype. The chain carries TRBV12-5 and TRBJ2-3; the D gene is possibly TRBD2 (6 bases). V lost 6 bases, J lost 4 bases, and 17 bases lay in between. The germline V gene encodes CDR1 LGHNT and CDR2 FRNRAP. The CDR3 sequence is 15 residues long. CDR3 sequence (DNA): TGTGCTAGTGGCCTAGAGCGGGTGGACGCAGATACGCAGTATTTT. It is translated as CASGLERVDADTQYF.

This clonotype was recorded at least ten times. This chain links TRBV7-6 with TRBJ2-2; no reliable D call. The CDR3 is 16 residues long. From germline, CDR1 is SGHVS and CDR2 FNYEAQ. Trimming took 3 bases from V and 0 from J, leaving 11 bases between them. The CDR3 nucleotides are TGTGCCAGCAGCTTGAGGACCCACGCGAACACCGGGGAGCTGTTTTTT. Protein product: CASSLRTHANTGELFF.

A few counts support this clonotype. A much larger clone lies one base from this, so it may be a read error. This sequence joins TRBV5-1 and TRBJ1-1; D perhaps matches TRBD1 (6 bases). The CDR3 is made up of 15 amino acids. Trimming cost V 7 bases and J 1 base, with 17 bases left between them. Looked up from germline, CDR1 is SGHRS and CDR2 is YFSETQ. CDR3 sequence (DNA): TGCGCCAGCTGTAAGCCCGCGACAGGGAACACTGAAGCTTTCTTT. Amino acid sequence: CASCKPATGNTEAFF.

In this sample, this clonotype turned up many times. V usage is TRBV30 and J usage is TRBJ2-5, with 9 bases fitting TRBD2. This CDR3 comprises 14 residues. V was clipped by 0 bases and J by 5 bases; unmatched bases: 4. Germline V gene data show CDR1 as GTSNPN and CDR2 as SVGIG (reference sequence). CDR3 protein: CAWSVPAGGETQYF. CDR3 DNA: TGTGCCTGGAGTGTACCCGCGGGAGGGGAGACCCAGTACTTC.

The sample holds one count of this clonotype. This rearrangement joins TRBV3-1 to TRBJ1-2; weak D call: TRBD1 (6 bases). The CDR3 has 17 residues. Trimming removed 4 bases at V and 6 bases at J, with 24 bases between. Germline loops: CDR1 LGHDT, CDR2 YNNKEL (reference sequence). The CDR3 reads CASSPGGGGADPHGYTF. CDR3 DNA: TGTGCCAGCAGCCCCGGAGGGGGAGGGGCAGACCCACATGGCTACACCTTC.

J is TRBJ2-6 and V is TRBV2, with TRBD1 matching over 9 bases. The V gene's germline CDR1 is SNHLY and CDR2 FYNNEI. This CDR3 comprises 17 residues. V lost 7 bases to trimming and J lost 2 bases; unmatched junction nucleotides: 9. This chain's CDR3 is CASTPGTGRAGANVLTF. In DNA form, the CDR3 reads TGTGCCAGCACGCCCGGGACAGGGCGGGCTGGGGCCAACGTCCTGACTTTC.

This clonotype was recorded at least ten times. The chain has TRBV5-1 and TRBJ1-3; D uncertain. From germline, CDR1 is SGHRS and CDR2 YFSETQ. Deletions cut 0 bases from V and 0 bases from J, with 13 bases between. This CDR3 has 17 residues. The CDR3, as DNA: TGCGCCAGCAGCTTGGATCACCCGGCGAGCTCTGGAAACACCATATATTTT. This encodes CASSLDHPASSGNTIYF.

This clonotype has a count of ten or more. The chain combines TRBV20-1 with TRBJ2-5; no firm D call. Germline assignment: CDR1 DFQATT and CDR2 SNEGSKA (reference sequence). CDR3 length: 13 residues. Trimming took off 1 base at V and 3 bases at J, with 9 bases between the two ends. CDR3 sequence reads: CSARVIDKETQYF. In DNA, the CDR3 is TGCAGTGCTAGAGTCATAGACAAAGAGACCCAGTACTTC.